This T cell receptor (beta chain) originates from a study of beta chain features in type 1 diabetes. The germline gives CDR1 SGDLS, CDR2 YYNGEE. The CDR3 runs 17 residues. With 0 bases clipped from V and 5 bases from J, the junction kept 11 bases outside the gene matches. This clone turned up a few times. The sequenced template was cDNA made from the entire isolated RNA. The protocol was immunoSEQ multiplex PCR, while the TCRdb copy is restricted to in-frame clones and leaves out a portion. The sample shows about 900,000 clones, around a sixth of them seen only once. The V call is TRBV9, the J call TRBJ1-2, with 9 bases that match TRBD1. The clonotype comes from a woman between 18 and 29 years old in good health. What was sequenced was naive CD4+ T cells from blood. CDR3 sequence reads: CASSVVPGQGINYGYTF. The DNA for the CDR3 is TGTGCCAGCAGCGTAGTCCCGGGACAGGGAATCAATTATGGCTACACCTTC. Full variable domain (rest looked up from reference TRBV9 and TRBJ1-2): DSGVTQTPKHLITATGQRVTLRCSPRSGDLSVYWYQQSLDQGLQFLIQYYNGEERAKGNILERFSAQQFPDLHSELNLSSLELGDSALYFCASSVVPGQGINYGYTFGSGTRLTVV.